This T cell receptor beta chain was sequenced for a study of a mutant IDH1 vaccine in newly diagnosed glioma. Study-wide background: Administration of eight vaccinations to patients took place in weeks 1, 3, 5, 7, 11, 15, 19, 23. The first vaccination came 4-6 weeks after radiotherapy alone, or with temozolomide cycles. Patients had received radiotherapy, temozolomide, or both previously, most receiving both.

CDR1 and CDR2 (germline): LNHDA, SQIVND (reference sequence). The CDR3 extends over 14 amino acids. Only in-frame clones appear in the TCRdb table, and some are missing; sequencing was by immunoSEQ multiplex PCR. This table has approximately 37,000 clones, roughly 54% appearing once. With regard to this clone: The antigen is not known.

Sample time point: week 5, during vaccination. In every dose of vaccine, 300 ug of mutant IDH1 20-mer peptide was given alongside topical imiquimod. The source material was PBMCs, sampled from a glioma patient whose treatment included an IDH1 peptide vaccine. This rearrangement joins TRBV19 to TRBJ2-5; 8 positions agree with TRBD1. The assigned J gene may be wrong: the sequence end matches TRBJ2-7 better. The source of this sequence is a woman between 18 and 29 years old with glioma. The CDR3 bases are TGTGCCAGTAGTATCAGGGGGCAGTCCTACGAGCAGTACTTC. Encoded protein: CASSIRGQSYEQYF.